This T cell receptor beta chain was obtained from a study of cytomegalovirus exposure and HLA in healthy donors. Study at large: The study placed around 80% of its 398 genotyped donors in the Caucasian-associated ancestry cluster. Study-level findings and limits: In vitro work confirmed that three CMV-associated chains recognize CMV antigens. High specificity and sensitivity for cytomegalovirus status were reported for the classifier.

Primers: 60 Vbeta forward and 13 Jbeta reverse. Generated by immunoSEQ multiplex PCR, the TCRdb table keeps only in-frame clones and is missing some. The repertoire holds 150,000 to 200,000 clones, with roughly 85% as singletons. This CDR3 has 13 amino acids. V was trimmed by 7 bases and J by 2 bases, leaving 13 bases between them. Germline V gives CDR1 SGHRS, CDR2 YFSETQ. Remarks on this clone: The antigen is unknown.

The sequenced material came from PBMCs. The chain combines TRBV5-1 with TRBJ2-7, with D possibly matching TRBD2 (5 bases). The TCR comes from a man aged 18 to 30 in good health and CMV-seropositive. The CDR3 DNA reads TGCGCCAGCGGCCGGGCCGGGACCTACGAGCAGTACTTC. Encoded protein: CASGRAGTYEQYF.